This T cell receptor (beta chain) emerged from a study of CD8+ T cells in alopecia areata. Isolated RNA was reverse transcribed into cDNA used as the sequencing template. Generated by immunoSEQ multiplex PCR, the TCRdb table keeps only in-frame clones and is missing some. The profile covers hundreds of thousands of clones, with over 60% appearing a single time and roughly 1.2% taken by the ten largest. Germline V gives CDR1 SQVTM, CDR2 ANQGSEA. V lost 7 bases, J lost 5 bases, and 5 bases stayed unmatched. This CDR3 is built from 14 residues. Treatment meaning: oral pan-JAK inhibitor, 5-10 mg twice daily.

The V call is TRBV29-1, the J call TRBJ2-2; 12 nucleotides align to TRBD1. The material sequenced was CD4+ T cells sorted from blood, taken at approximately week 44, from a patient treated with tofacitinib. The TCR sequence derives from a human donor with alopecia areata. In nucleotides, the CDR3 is TGCAGCGGGGGACAGGGGGCGCGAACCGGGGAGCTGTTTTTT. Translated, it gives CSGGQGARTGELFF.